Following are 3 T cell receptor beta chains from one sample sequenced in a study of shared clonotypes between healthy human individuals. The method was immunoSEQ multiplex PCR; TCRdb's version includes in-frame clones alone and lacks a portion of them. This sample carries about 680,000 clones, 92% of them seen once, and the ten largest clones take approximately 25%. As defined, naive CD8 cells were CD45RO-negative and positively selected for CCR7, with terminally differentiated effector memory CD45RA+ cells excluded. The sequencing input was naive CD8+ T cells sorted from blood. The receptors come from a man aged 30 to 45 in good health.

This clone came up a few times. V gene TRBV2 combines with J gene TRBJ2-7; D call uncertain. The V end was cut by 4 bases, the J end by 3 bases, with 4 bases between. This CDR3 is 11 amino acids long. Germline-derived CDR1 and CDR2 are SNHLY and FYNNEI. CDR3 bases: TGTGCCAGCAGTGTTCGCTACGAGCAGTACTTC. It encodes CASSVRYEQYF. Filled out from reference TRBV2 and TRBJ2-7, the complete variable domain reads EPEVTQTPSHQVTQMGQEVILRCVPISNHLYFYWYRQILGQKVEFLVSFYNNEISEKSEIFDDQFSVERPDGSNFTLKIRSTKLEDSAMYFCASSVRYEQYFGPGTRLTVT.

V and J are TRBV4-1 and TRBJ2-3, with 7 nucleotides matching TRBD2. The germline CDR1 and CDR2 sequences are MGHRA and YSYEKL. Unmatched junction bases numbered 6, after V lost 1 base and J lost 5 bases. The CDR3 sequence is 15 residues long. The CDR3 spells CASSQGVPGGDTQYF. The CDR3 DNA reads TGCGCCAGCAGCCAAGGGGTACCGGGGGGAGATACGCAGTATTTT.

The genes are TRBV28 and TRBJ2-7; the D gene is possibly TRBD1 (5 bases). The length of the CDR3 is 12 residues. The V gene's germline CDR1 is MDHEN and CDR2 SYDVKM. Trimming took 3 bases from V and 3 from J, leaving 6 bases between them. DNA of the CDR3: TGTGCCAGCAGTTTGGGGCACTACGAGCAGTACTTC. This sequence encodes CASSLGHYEQYF.